Sequencing of this TCR beta chain was carried out in a study of blood T cells in healthy people across ages. Study-wide findings and caveats: Underestimates were what the diversity estimates from one million T cells were considered to be. Lack of knowledge of donor CMV status possibly confounded expanded clonotype changes.

This CDR3 is built from 15 residues. In germline, CDR1 is MGHDK, CDR2 SYGVNS. Note on this clonotype: Its antigen is not identified. A junction boundary mismatches the germline segment, possibly from a read error.

The authors ran a second PCR of roughly 6 to 12 cycles using a sample-barcoded 5' primer and a J-beta primer mix. Every single cDNA molecule received a tag from a template-switch adaptor with 12 random nucleotides. TCRdb itself ran the 5' RACE reads through MiXCR, one entry per CDR3 protein. Here the sample spans hundreds of thousands of distinct CDR3 sequences, around 49% being singletons. The source of this sequence is a woman aged 60-75 years in good health. Sequencing was performed on blood. This chain connects TRBV25-1 to TRBJ2-7; TRBD1 matches 7 bases. Here the CDR3 reads CACSARTGTSGTQYF. In DNA, the CDR3 is TGTGCCTGCAGTGCCCGGACAGGAACCTCGGGAACCCAGTACTTC.